A single sample is the source of the 19 T cell receptor beta chains below, sequenced in a study of T cells in Graves' hyperthyroidism and ophthalmopathy. RNA transcripts were the template for amplifying TCR beta CDR3 regions. Researchers ran a first-round RT-PCR on the TCR CDR3 using the HTBI primer set. TCRdb analysed the multiplex PCR reads with MiXCR anew, one entry per CDR3 protein. The sample yields around 540,000 distinct CDR3 sequences, 35% to 55% seen once. Material for sequencing was peripheral blood or thyroid tissue (not recorded which). The receptors stem from a woman aged 18-30 years with Graves' hyperthyroidism.

This clonotype was observed a handful of times. The chain recombines TRBV7-3 with TRBJ2-3; D is perhaps TRBD2 (6 bases). The CDR3 has 16 residues. V lost 5 bases and J 6 bases, leaving 21 bases between the germline ends. The germline CDR1 and CDR2 sequences are SGHTA and FQGTGA. CDR3 DNA sequence: TGTGCCAGCAGCCCCCTCCGCGGGACGGGTGTGGATACGCAGTATTTT. As protein: CASSPLRGTGVDTQYF.

With respect to this clonotype: One junction end does not reproduce the germline sequence, and a read error may be involved. J is TRBJ2-2 and V is TRBV7-3; D perhaps matches TRBD1 (8 bases). The CDR3 is 16 amino acids. Germline lookup yields CDR1 SGHTA and CDR2 FQGTGA. DNA of the CDR3: TGCGCCAGCAGCCAAGAAGGACAGGGAGGGGACGGGGAGCTGTTTTTT. Its protein is CASSQEGQGGDGELFF.

V and J are TRBV12-5 and TRBJ1-6; D is unclear. The V gene's germline CDR1 is LGHNT and CDR2 FRNRAP. CDR3 length: 13 amino acids. In DNA form, the CDR3 reads TGTGCCAGCAGTGAACGTCGTTATTCACCCCTCCACTTT. Its translation is CASSERRYSPLHF.

This clonotype was counted at least ten times. The chain uses TRBV20-1 and TRBJ1-6; no clear D. Trimming removed 5 bases at V and 6 bases at J, with 8 bases between. Germline CDR1 and CDR2: DFQATT and SNEGSKA (reference sequence). The CDR3 spans 12 residues. CDR3 residues: CSALRGNSPLHF. CDR3 nucleotides: TGCAGTGCTCTACGGGGTAATTCACCCCTCCACTTT.

This clonotype showed up just a few times. The rearrangement links TRBV12-3 or TRBV12-4 to TRBJ1-4; D is perhaps TRBD1 (5 bases). Trimming took off 4 bases at V and 11 bases at J, with 20 bases between the two ends. The CDR3 is 15 residues long. DNA for the CDR3: TGTGCCAGCAGTTCGATCCGGACAAGCATGGGGAAACTGTTTTTT. Translated, it gives CASSSIRTSMGKLFF.

This clonotype showed up just a few times. In DNA, the CDR3 is TGTGCCAGCAGCTTGGGAGGGGGCGTCGGCTACACCTTC. This gives the protein CASSLGGGVGYTF. The genes are TRBV5-4 and TRBJ1-2, with 7 bases that match TRBD1. V dropped 0 bases and J dropped 8; count of bases not matched to a gene: 4. The CDR3 sequence is 13 residues long. CDR1 is SGHNT and CDR2 is YYREEE in the germline V gene (reference sequence). Using reference TRBV5-4 and TRBJ1-2 for the parts outside the CDR3, the full variable domain is ETGVTQSPTHLIKTRGQQVTLRCSSQSGHNTVSWYQQALGQGPQFIFQYYREEENGRGNFPPRFSGLQFPNYSSELNVNALELDDSALYLCASSLGGGVGYTFGSGTRLTVV.

The J gene is TRBJ1-1, the V gene TRBV29-1; 7 bases map to TRBD1. Germline V gene sequence: CDR1 SQVTM, CDR2 ANQGSEA. V was clipped by 4 bases and J by 1 base; unmatched bases: 3. This CDR3 is 13 amino acids long. Here the CDR3 DNA reads TGCAGCGTTGGTGGACAGGAGAACACTGAAGCTTTCTTT. Translation gives CSVGGQENTEAFF.

In regard to this clonotype: A much larger clonotype is one base distant, so this may be a read error. V gene TRBV24-1 combines with J gene TRBJ1-2; D is perhaps TRBD1 (5 bases). V was pared by 4 bases and J by 8 bases, with 16 bases between. This CDR3 has 14 residues. Germline CDR1 reads KGHDR; CDR2 reads SFDVKD. The CDR3 is CATSDSGGRGGYTF. The CDR3 DNA follows: TGTGCCACCAGTGACTCCGGGGGGAGAGGGGGCTACACCTTC.

The chain employs TRBV2 and TRBJ1-4, with TRBD1 as a possible D gene (6 bases). The V end was cut by 3 bases, the J end by 10 bases, with 12 bases between. This CDR3 spans 13 amino acids. Germline lookup yields CDR1 SNHLY and CDR2 FYNNEI. Here the CDR3 reads CASSERGRGKLFF. The CDR3 DNA reads as TGTGCCAGCAGTGAGAGGGGCAGGGGAAAACTGTTTTTT.

The chain has TRBV2 and TRBJ1-1; D gene ambiguous. There are 12 residues in the CDR3. The ends were cut back, 10 bases at V and 6 bases at J, with 15 bases in the middle. The germline V gene encodes CDR1 SNHLY and CDR2 FYNNEI. The CDR3 here is CATRIGGPEAFF. The CDR3 nucleotides read TGTGCCACACGAATTGGCGGCCCTGAAGCTTTCTTT.

This clonotype was observed a handful of times. The chain combines TRBV12-3 or TRBV12-4 with TRBJ1-3; the D gene is possibly TRBD1 (6 bases). The CDR3 extends over 10 amino acids. V lost 10 bases, J lost 7 bases, and 8 bases lay in between. As DNA, the CDR3 is TGTGCCACTCAGGGGAACACCATATATTTT. Its translation: CATQGNTIYF.

This clonotype has a count of ten or more. The rearrangement joins TRBV2 to TRBJ1-5, with unresolved D. V gave up 4 bases and J gave up 4 bases, with 11 bases separating them. The CDR3 totals 14 residues. The germline CDR1 and CDR2 sequences are SNHLY and FYNNEI. The CDR3 bases are TGTGCCAGCAGTGCACGGGTGGTTAATCAGCCCCAGCATTTT. Amino acid sequence: CASSARVVNQPQHF.

As for this clonotype: Mismatch with germline at one junction end may stem from a read error. The V and J genes are TRBV7-6 and TRBJ2-7, with 7 bases fitting TRBD2. Germline V CDR1 and CDR2: SGHVS, FNYEAQ. This CDR3 comprises 12 residues. The CDR3: CASSHEGRERYF. In nucleotides, the CDR3 is TGTGCCAGCAGCCACGAGGGGCGGGAGCGGTACTTC.

Regarding this clonotype: It may be a read error: a sequence one base away is much more abundant. The gene calls are TRBV20-1 and TRBJ2-5; maybe TRBD2 (5 bases). Germline CDR1 is DFQATT and CDR2 is SNEGSKA (reference sequence). This CDR3 is 15 amino acids long. V was cut by 3 bases and J by 0 bases, with 14 bases left in between. Here the CDR3 DNA reads TGCAGTGCTAGCGACGCCCAAGCGGACCAAGAGACCCAGTACTTC. Translated, it gives CSASDAQADQETQYF.

In this sample, this clonotype turned up a few times. The chain joins TRBV5-5 to TRBJ2-5, with D perhaps matching TRBD1 (6 bases). The germline V gene encodes CDR1 SGHKS and CDR2 YYEKEE (reference sequence). The V end lost 7 bases, the J end lost 1 base, and 11 bases lay between the germline ends. This CDR3 region has 13 residues. Written as DNA, the CDR3 is TGTGCCAGCTACTGGACAGTCCAAGAGACCCAGTACTTC. Translation gives CASYWTVQETQYF.

The chain has TRBV7-2 and TRBJ2-5, with 14 bases identical to TRBD2. V lost 1 base to trimming and J lost 4 bases; unmatched junction nucleotides: 17. This CDR3 is 21 amino acids long. The germline V gene encodes CDR1 SGHTA and CDR2 FQGNSA. CDR3 DNA: TGTGCCAGCAGCTTAGGTCCGGGGACCGGGACTAGCGGGAGAAGGTTAGAGACCCAGTACTTC. This codes for CASSLGPGTGTSGRRLETQYF.

This clonotype was detected ten times or more. The chain couples TRBV29-1 to TRBJ1-2; possible D gene TRBD1, 6 bases. V was trimmed by 3 bases and J by 2 bases, leaving 7 bases between them. CDR1 is SQVTM and CDR2 is ANQGSEA in the germline V gene. The CDR3 runs 12 residues. The chain's CDR3 is CSVDRGNYGYTF. CDR3 nucleotides: TGCAGCGTTGACAGGGGAAACTATGGCTACACCTTC.

This clonotype has a handful of counts. This chain's CDR3 is CASSQTDAGGYTF. The CDR3 DNA is TGTGCCAGTAGCCAGACGGACGCGGGGGGCTACACCTTC. The chain joins TRBV19 to TRBJ1-2; no reliable D call. The CDR3 runs 13 residues. The germline V gene has CDR1 LNHDA and CDR2 SQIVND (reference sequence). V was pared by 6 bases and J by 8 bases, with 16 bases between.

This clonotype was counted many times. V gene TRBV7-9 combines with J gene TRBJ1-1, with 7 bases lining up with TRBD1. V shed 5 bases, J shed 7 bases, and the junction held 7 bases outside the gene matches. The CDR3 length is 13 residues. CDR1 and CDR2 (germline): SEHNR, FQNEAQ (reference sequence). The CDR3 coding sequence is TGTGCCAGCAGCAGCGACAGGGAAGGTGAAGCTTTCTTT. Translated, it gives CASSSDREGEAFF.